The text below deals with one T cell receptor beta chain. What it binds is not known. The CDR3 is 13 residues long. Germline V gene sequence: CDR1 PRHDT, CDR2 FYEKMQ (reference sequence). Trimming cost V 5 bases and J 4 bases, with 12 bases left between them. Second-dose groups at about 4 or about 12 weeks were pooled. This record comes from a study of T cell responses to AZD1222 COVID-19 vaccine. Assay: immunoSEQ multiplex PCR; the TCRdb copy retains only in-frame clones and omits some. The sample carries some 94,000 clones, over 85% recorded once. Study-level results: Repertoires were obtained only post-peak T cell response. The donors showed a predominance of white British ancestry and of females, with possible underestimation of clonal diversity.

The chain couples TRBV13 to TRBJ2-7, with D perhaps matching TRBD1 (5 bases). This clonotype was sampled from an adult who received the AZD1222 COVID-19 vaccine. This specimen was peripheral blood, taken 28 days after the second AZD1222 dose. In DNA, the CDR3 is TGTGCCAGCAGCCCAGGGCCAGGGTACGAGCAGTACTTC. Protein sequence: CASSPGPGYEQYF.